A selection of T cell receptor beta chains follows, all from one sample in a study of blood T cells in healthy people across ages. TCRdb ran MiXCR on the 5' RACE reads and lists one entry per CDR3 protein. The sample has 780,000 or so distinct CDR3 sequences, just over 55% seen once. Sequenced sample: blood. The receptors were sampled from a man aged 35 to 55 in good health. CDR3s include the opening cysteine and the closing phenylalanine or tryptophan. D genes are given only for firm matches. Clone size, where shown, is once, few, many, or a class for clones that have expanded.

D: NA; V: TRBV7-9; J: TRBJ2-7; size: NA; DNA: TGTGCCAGCAGCCCGGACGGAAATATCTACGAGCAGTACTTC; CDR3: CASSPDGNIYEQYF
D: TRBD1; V: TRBV7-9; J: TRBJ2-7; size: NA; DNA: TGTGCCAGCAGTCGACCTAATGACAGGGGGACCTACGAGCAGTACTTC; CDR3: CASSRPNDRGTYEQYF
D: NA; V: TRBV12-3/TRBV12-4; J: TRBJ2-1; size: NA; DNA: TGTGCCAGCAGCCCACCCGGACTCAGCTCCTACAATGAGCAGTTCTTC; CDR3: CASSPPGLSSYNEQFF
D: TRBD2; V: TRBV5-1; J: TRBJ2-1; size: few; DNA: TGCGCCAGCAGCAGACTAGCGGGAGACAACAATGAGCAGTTCTTC; CDR3: CASSRLAGDNNEQFF
D: TRBD1; V: TRBV12-3/TRBV12-4; J: TRBJ2-5; size: few; DNA: TGTGCCAGCAGTTCCACAGGGGATCGCGGGACCCAGTACTTC; CDR3: CASSSTGDRGTQYF
D: NA; V: TRBV11-2; J: TRBJ2-7; size: NA; DNA: TGTGCCAGCACAATTCGGGGGGCCCAGTACTTC; CDR3: CASTIRGAQYF
D: NA; V: TRBV3-1; J: TRBJ2-7; size: NA; DNA: TGTGCCAGCAGCCAAGGGACGGGAGATTTTTACGAGCAGTACTTC; CDR3: CASSQGTGDFYEQYF
D: NA; V: TRBV7-2; J: TRBJ2-2; size: once; DNA: TGTGCCACCCGCTTTAGGATAGACACCGGGGAGCTGTTTTTT; CDR3: CATRFRIDTGELFF
D: NA; V: TRBV12-3/TRBV12-4; J: TRBJ2-3; size: few; DNA: TGTGCCAGCACGCTGTTGGATACGCAGTATTTT; CDR3: CASTLLDTQYF
D: TRBD2; V: TRBV4-2; J: TRBJ2-1; size: NA; DNA: TGTGCCAGCAGCGCAGAGGGCAGGGGACTAGCGCATAGGGGCAATGAGCAGTTCTTC; CDR3: CASSAEGRGLAHRGNEQFF
D: NA; V: TRBV7-7; J: TRBJ2-7; size: once; DNA: TGTGCTAGCAGCTCCAGGGTCTTCAAAGGGAGTAGGTACGAGCAGTACTTC; CDR3: CASSSRVFKGSRYEQYF
D: NA; V: TRBV7-2; J: TRBJ2-6; size: few; DNA: TGTGCCAGCAGCTTTTACTCTGGGGCCAACGTCCTGACTTTC; CDR3: CASSFYSGANVLTF
D: NA; V: TRBV4-2; J: TRBJ1-4; size: many; DNA: TGTGCCAGCAGCCAAGAATCCGGAGCAGCCGAAAAACTGTTTTTT; CDR3: CASSQESGAAEKLFF
D: NA; V: TRBV28; J: TRBJ1-2; size: NA; DNA: TGTGCCAGCAGGCCGGGTCCCCATAACTATGGCTACACCTTC; CDR3: CASRPGPHNYGYTF
D: NA; V: TRBV9; J: TRBJ2-3; size: NA; DNA: TGTGCCAGCAGCCCCCGATCGCCGGGAGTCGGGGGATCTAGCACAGATACGCAGTATTTT; CDR3: CASSPRSPGVGGSSTDTQYF
D: TRBD1; V: TRBV15; J: TRBJ2-1; size: once; DNA: TGTGCCACCAGCAGAGTCCCGGGACAGGGCAATGAGCAGTTCTTC; CDR3: CATSRVPGQGNEQFF
D: NA; V: TRBV14; J: TRBJ1-5; size: NA; DNA: TGTGCCAGCAGCCAAGGTCTCCAGCATTTT; CDR3: CASSQGLQHF
D: NA; V: TRBV5-1; J: TRBJ2-7; size: NA; DNA: TGCGCCAGCAGCCGGACTGGGAGATACGAGCAGTACTTC; CDR3: CASSRTGRYEQYF
D: NA; V: TRBV7-3; J: TRBJ2-1; size: few; DNA: TGTGCCAGCAGCTTTTCGGCACGCAATGAGCAGTTCTTC; CDR3: CASSFSARNEQFF
D: NA; V: TRBV5-1; J: TRBJ2-7; size: NA; DNA: TGCGCCAGCAGCTTGGAGGGGGGCGGATCCTACGAGCAGTACTTC; CDR3: CASSLEGGGSYEQYF
D: NA; V: TRBV5-1; J: TRBJ2-6; size: NA; DNA: TGCGCCAGCAGTTTGGCCATGGGGGGCGCTTCTGGGGCCAACGTCCTGACTTTC; CDR3: CASSLAMGGASGANVLTF
D: NA; V: TRBV25-1; J: TRBJ2-5; size: few; DNA: TGTGCCAGCAGTGCAAAACGGGGGTTAGGGGAGACCCAGTACTTC; CDR3: CASSAKRGLGETQYF
D: TRBD1; V: TRBV29-1; J: TRBJ2-3; size: NA; DNA: TGCAGCGTTGAAGGAGAGGGGACAGGGGGCACAGATACGCAGTATTTT; CDR3: CSVEGEGTGGTDTQYF
D: NA; V: TRBV6-5; J: TRBJ2-6; size: once; DNA: TGTGCCAGCAGTTACTCGGGGACAACTGGGGCCAACGTCCTGACTTTC; CDR3: CASSYSGTTGANVLTF
D: TRBD2; V: TRBV20-1; J: TRBJ2-5; size: NA; DNA: TGCAGTGCTAGAAAGAGCGGGGCGGGGGAGACCCAGTACTTC; CDR3: CSARKSGAGETQYF
D: TRBD2; V: TRBV29-1; J: TRBJ2-1; size: few; DNA: TGCAGCGTTGAGGGACTAGCGGGAGTCCCCTACAATGAGCAGTTCTTC; CDR3: CSVEGLAGVPYNEQFF
D: NA; V: TRBV4-2; J: TRBJ2-5; size: NA; DNA: TGTGCCAGCAGCCAAGCCATTCCGGTAAACGTCGAGCGGGCCAGCGGAGGGACCCAGTACTTC; CDR3: CASSQAIPVNVERASGGTQYF
D: NA; V: TRBV28; J: TRBJ2-7; size: NA; DNA: TGTGCCAGCAGCCCAGGGATCCCTAGCTGGAGCTCCTACGAGCAGTACTTC; CDR3: CASSPGIPSWSSYEQYF